This T cell receptor (beta chain) appears in the sequencing data of a study of blood T cell repertoires in COVID-19. Repertoires were generated with immunoSEQ multiplex PCR, while TCRdb's copy carries only in-frame clones and drops some. Counted here are roughly 140,000 clones, around 80% occurring once; the ten biggest clones make up 10% to 13%. V lost 0 bases and J 5 bases, leaving 11 bases between the germline ends. This CDR3 contains 15 residues. Germline V gives CDR1 SGHRS, CDR2 YFSETQ. The V call is TRBV5-1, the J call TRBJ2-2, with D possibly TRBD2 on 6 matching bases. The sequence was obtained from a man in his sixties with active or convalescent COVID-19. The specimen sequenced was peripheral blood. The CDR3 coding sequence is TGCGCCAGCAGCTTGGTTCCCGGGGGTACCGGGGAGCTGTTTTTT. This encodes CASSLVPGGTGELFF.